The clone carrying this TCR beta chain was seen only a few times. This sample stems from a study of blood T cell repertoires in COVID-19. Whole-study context: Sources were T cells, B-cell-depleted T cells, or PBMCs; the material itself was cDNA or gDNA.

CDR3 size: 14 residues. Germline CDR1 SEHNR, CDR2 FQNEAQ (reference sequence). V shed 7 bases and J shed 5 bases, with 17 bases lying between them. Followed longitudinally, the Seattle patients had been enrolled during active infection. Sequencing used immunoSEQ multiplex PCR; TCRdb keeps in-frame clones, though not all of them. The sample carries 150,000 to 200,000 clones, approximately 79% recorded once. The sequencing sample was made of peripheral blood. The chain uses TRBV7-9 and TRBJ1-1; TRBD1 is a possible D gene (6 bases). This receptor was identified in a woman in her sixties with COVID-19, enrolled during active disease. The CDR3 DNA is TGTGCCAGCACCTCAGGGGCCTTGAGGACTGAAGCTTTCTTT. Protein sequence: CASTSGALRTEAFF.